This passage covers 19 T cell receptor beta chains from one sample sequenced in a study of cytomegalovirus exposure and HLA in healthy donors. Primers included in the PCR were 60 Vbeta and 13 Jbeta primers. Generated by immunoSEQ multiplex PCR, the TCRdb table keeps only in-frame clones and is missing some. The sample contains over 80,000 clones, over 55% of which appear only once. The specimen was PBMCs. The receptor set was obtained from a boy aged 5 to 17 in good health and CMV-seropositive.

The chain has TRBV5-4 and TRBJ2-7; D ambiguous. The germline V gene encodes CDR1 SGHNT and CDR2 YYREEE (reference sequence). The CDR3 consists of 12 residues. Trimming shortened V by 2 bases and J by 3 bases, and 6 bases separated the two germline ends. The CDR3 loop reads CASSFELYEQYF. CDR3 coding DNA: TGTGCCAGCAGCTTTGAACTCTACGAGCAGTACTTC.

The chain's CDR3 is CASSLDRVNTEAFF. The DNA of the CDR3 is TGCGCCAGCAGCCTGGACAGGGTGAACACTGAAGCTTTCTTT. The V and J genes are TRBV5-1 and TRBJ1-1, with 8 bases fitting TRBD1. From germline, CDR1 is SGHRS and CDR2 YFSETQ. The CDR3 totals 14 residues. After removal of 4 bases from V and 0 bases from J, the junction contained 2 bases not matched to a gene.

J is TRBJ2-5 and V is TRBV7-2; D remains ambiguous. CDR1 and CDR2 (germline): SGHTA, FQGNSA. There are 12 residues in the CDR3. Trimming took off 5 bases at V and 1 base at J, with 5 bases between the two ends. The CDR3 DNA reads TGTGCCAGCAGCGTCGGCCAAGAGACCCAGTACTTC. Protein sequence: CASSVGQETQYF.

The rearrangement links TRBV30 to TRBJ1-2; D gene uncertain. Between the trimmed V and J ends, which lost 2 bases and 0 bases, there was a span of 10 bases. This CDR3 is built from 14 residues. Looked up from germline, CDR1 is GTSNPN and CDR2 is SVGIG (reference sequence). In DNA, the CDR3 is TGTGCCTGGAGTCATCCGGGAACTAACTATGGCTACACCTTC. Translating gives CAWSHPGTNYGYTF.

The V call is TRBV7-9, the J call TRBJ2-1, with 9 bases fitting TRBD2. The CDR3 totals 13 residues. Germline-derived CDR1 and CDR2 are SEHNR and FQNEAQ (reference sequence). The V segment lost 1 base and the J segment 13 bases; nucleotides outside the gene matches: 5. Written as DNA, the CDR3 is TGTGCCAGCAGCTTAGTGGTAGCGGGAGTACAGTTCTTC. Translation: CASSLVVAGVQFF.

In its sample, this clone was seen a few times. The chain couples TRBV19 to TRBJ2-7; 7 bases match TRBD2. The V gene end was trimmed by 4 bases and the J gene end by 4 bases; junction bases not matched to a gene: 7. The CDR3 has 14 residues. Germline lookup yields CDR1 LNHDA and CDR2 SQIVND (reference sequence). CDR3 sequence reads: CASSKGASGYEQYF. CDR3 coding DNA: TGTGCCAGTAGTAAGGGCGCTAGCGGTTACGAGCAGTACTTC.

The CDR3 is CASSPSANPGAFF. For the CDR3, the DNA is TGCGCCAGCAGCCCTTCTGCGAACCCTGGAGCTTTCTTT. V and J are TRBV5-1 and TRBJ1-1; D not resolved. This CDR3 comprises 13 residues. The germline V and J ends were trimmed by 4 bases and 10 bases, with 17 bases remaining between them. Germline V gene sequence: CDR1 SGHRS, CDR2 YFSETQ.

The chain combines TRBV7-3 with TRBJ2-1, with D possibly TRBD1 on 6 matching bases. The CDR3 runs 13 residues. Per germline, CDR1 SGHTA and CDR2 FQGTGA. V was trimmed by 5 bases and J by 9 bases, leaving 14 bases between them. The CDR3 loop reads CASSATGSSEQFF. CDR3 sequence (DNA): TGTGCCAGCAGCGCCACAGGGTCAAGTGAGCAGTTCTTC.

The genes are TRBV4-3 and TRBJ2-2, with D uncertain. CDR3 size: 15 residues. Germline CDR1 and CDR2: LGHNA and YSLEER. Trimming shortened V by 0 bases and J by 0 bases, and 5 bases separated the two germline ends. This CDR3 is CASSQEASNTGELFF. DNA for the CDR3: TGCGCCAGCAGCCAAGAAGCTTCGAACACCGGGGAGCTGTTTTTT.

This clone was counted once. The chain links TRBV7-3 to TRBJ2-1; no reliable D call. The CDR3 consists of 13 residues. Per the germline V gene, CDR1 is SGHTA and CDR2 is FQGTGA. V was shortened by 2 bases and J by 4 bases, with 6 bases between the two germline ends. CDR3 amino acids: CASSLHRYNEQFF. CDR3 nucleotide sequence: TGTGCCAGCAGCTTACACCGGTACAATGAGCAGTTCTTC.

CDR3 region: CASSPDQGWTQYF. The DNA for the CDR3 is TGTGCCAGCAGCCCGGATCAGGGGTGGACGCAGTATTTT. This chain joins TRBV5-4 and TRBJ2-3; D may be TRBD1 (6 bases). The germline gives CDR1 SGHNT, CDR2 YYREEE (reference sequence). V was shortened by 4 bases and J by 9 bases, with 15 bases between the two germline ends. CDR3 length equals 13 residues.

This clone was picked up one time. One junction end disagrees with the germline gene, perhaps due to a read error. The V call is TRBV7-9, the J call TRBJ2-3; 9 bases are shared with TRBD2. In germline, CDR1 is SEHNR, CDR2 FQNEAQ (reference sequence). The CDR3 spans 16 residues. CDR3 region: CSSSLSAGGRTDTQYF. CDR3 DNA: TGTTCCAGCAGCTTGTCAGCGGGAGGAAGGACAGATACGCAGTATTTT. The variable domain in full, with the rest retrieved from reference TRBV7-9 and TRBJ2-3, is DTGVSQNPRHKITKRGQNVTFRCDPISEHNRLYWYRQTLGQGPEFLTYFQNEAQLEKSRLLSDRFSAERPKGSFSTLEIQRTEQGDSAMYLCSSSLSAGGRTDTQYFGPGTRLTVL.

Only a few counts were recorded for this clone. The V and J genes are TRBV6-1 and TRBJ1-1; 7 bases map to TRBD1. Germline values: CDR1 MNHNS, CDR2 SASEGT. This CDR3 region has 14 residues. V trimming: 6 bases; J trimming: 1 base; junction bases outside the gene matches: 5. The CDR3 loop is CASSKDRWNTEAFF. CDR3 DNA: TGTGCCAGCAGCAAGGACAGGTGGAACACTGAAGCTTTCTTT.

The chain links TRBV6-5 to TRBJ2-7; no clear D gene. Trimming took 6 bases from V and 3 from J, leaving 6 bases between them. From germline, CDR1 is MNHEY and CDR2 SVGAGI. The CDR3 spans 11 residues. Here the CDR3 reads CASRNGYEQYF. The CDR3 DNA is TGTGCCAGCAGAAACGGCTACGAGCAGTACTTC.

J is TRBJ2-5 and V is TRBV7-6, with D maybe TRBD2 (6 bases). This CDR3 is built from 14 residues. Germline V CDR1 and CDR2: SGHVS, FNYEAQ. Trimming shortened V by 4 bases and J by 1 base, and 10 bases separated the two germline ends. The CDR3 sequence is CASSSEGPQETQYF. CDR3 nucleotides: TGTGCCAGCAGCTCGGAGGGACCCCAAGAGACCCAGTACTTC.

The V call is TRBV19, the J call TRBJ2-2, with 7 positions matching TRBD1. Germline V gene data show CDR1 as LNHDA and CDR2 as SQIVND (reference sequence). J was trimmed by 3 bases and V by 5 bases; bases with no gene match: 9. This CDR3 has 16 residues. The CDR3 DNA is TGTGCCAGTAGTCCGAGACAGGGTAGGGACACCGGGGAGCTGTTTTTT. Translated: CASSPRQGRDTGELFF.

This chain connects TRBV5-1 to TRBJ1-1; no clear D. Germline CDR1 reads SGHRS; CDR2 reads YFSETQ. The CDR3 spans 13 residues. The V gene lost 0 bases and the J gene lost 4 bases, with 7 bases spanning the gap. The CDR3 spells CASSLEAFTEAFF. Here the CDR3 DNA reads TGCGCCAGCAGCTTGGAAGCGTTCACTGAAGCTTTCTTT.

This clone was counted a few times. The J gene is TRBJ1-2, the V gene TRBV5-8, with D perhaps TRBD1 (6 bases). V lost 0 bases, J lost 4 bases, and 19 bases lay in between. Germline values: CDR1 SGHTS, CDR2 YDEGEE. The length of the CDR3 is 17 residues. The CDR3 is CASSLGGLVIQLYGYTF. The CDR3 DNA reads TGTGCCAGCAGCTTGGGGGGGCTCGTTATTCAGCTCTATGGCTACACCTTC. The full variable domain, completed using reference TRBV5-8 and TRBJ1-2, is EAGVTQSPTHLIKTRGQQATLRCSPISGHTSVYWYQQALGLGLQFLLWYDEGEERNRGNFPPRFSGRQFPNYSSELNVNALELEDSALYLCASSLGGLVIQLYGYTFGSGTRLTVV.

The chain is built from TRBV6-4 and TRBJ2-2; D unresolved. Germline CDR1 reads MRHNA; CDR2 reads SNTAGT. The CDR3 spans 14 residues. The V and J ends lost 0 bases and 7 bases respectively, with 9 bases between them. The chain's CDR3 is CASSDSRVNGELFF. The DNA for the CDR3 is TGTGCCAGCAGTGACTCGAGAGTTAACGGGGAGCTGTTTTTT.